Listed below are T cell receptor beta chains from one sample, sequenced in a study of CD8 T cells in ankylosing spondylitis. TCRdb itself ran the 5' RACE reads through MiXCR, one entry per CDR3 protein. The sample gives fewer than 250,000 distinct CDR3 sequences, roughly 18% of which show up once; roughly 43% is in the top ten. The sequenced sample was blood, either unsorted or a sorted T cell fraction (not recorded which). Source of these receptors: a male donor with ankylosing spondylitis. The CDR3 runs from the conserved cysteine through the conserved F or W.

>TRBJ2-3|TRBV29-1
CSVDMGLADSTDTQYF
>TRBJ2-2|TRBV5-1
CASSLAQAGELFF
>TRBJ1-3|TRBV5-6
CASSLGPIGNTIYF
>TRBJ2-2|TRBV9
CASSVGGTNTGELFF
>TRBJ2-7|TRBV6-5
CASSYRGGFYEQYF
>TRBJ2-5|TRBV10-3
CAISESQAGGLETQYF
>TRBJ2-7|TRBV14
CASSRSLGYEQYF
>TRBJ2-7|TRBV28
CASSLLTPRTGPYEQYF
>TRBJ2-7|TRBV20-1
CSASLTRDLVWEQYF
>TRBJ2-7|TRBV9
CASSEGTAYEQYF
>TRBJ1-1|TRBV29-1
CSVTRQGANTEAFF
>TRBJ1-2|TRBV7-2
CASSWITEAHDGYTF
>TRBJ2-3|TRBV12-3/TRBV12-4
CASSPLAGGFGDTQYF
>TRBJ2-7|TRBV5-1
CASSPGTGAYFQQYF
>TRBJ2-7|TRBV4-3
CASSQDLSGRLEQYF
>TRBJ2-1|TRBV9
CASSVGGMREGTYNEQFF
>TRBJ2-2|TRBV13
CASSAEGLGGDTGELFF
>TRBJ1-2|TRBV4-3
CASSQATTGGLNYGYTF
>TRBJ2-1|TRBV12-3/TRBV12-4
CASSFEGNEQFF
>TRBJ2-3|TRBV12-3/TRBV12-4
CASRQDSSDTQYF
>TRBJ2-1|TRBV12-3/TRBV12-4
CASSLGPGAYEQFF
>TRBJ2-1|TRBV7-9
CASSFLAGSYNEQFF
>TRBJ2-5|TRBV7-9
CASSSTGGVTQYF
>TRBJ1-1|TRBV12-3/TRBV12-4
CASSLYKSGTEAFF
>TRBJ2-7|TRBV30
CAWSGSGRVKYEQYF
>TRBJ2-2|TRBV2
CASSAEGYTGELFF
>TRBJ2-3|TRBV4-1
CASSQPSSAGGLTDTQYF
>TRBJ2-3|TRBV20-1
CSARDPGRARTTDTQYF
>TRBJ1-1|TRBV14
CASSQGTGWGAFF
>TRBJ2-1|TRBV20-1
CSARDSFRTSFRHEQFF
>TRBJ2-5|TRBV9
CASGGGLGGSGGETQYF
>TRBJ2-5|TRBV4-3
CASSPLAQQETQYF
>TRBJ2-7|TRBV28
CASSFRTEQYF
>TRBJ2-7|TRBV2
CASRLAIHYEQYF
>TRBJ2-1|TRBV5-1
CASSLGSGSPTYNEQFF
>TRBJ2-5|TRBV6-1
CASSSERDILAETQYF
>TRBJ2-7|TRBV4-3
CASSQSYRGIAYEQYF
>TRBJ2-7|TRBV5-1
CASSEGVSYEQYF
>TRBJ2-1|TRBV4-2
CASSSGATSGSFYNEQFF
>TRBJ1-5|TRBV15
CATSSRQFDQPQHF
>TRBJ2-5|TRBV7-8
CASSLPPQGAETQYF
>TRBJ2-2|TRBV20-1
CSAGGPNTGELFF
>TRBJ1-6|TRBV27
CASTGRGYNSPLHF
>TRBJ1-1|TRBV5-1
CASSGGIGGPYTEAFF
>TRBJ1-1|TRBV29-1
CSVEDHRSLTEAFF
>TRBJ2-3|TRBV24-1
CATSDFYQGDTQYF
>TRBJ1-4|TRBV5-1
CASSYQGDLEKLFF
>TRBJ2-7|TRBV5-6
CASSDEVSYEQYF
>TRBJ2-3|TRBV25-1
CASSDELAYTQYF
>TRBJ2-1|TRBV30
CAWSSGIHSYNEQFF
>TRBJ1-5|TRBV6-2/TRBV6-3
CASNVGNQPQHF
>TRBJ2-7|TRBV29-1
CSVLTSSYEQYF